This T cell receptor beta chain derives from a study of T cells after yellow fever vaccination. This clonotype was seen more than once but under ten times. Its specificity is not known. TCRdb fed the 5' RACE reads into MiXCR, producing one record per CDR3 protein. The sample has roughly 500,000 distinct CDR3 sequences, about 19% seen once; the top ten hold around an eighth. Findings and limits, study-wide: After the booster, 96% of CD4 and approximately 87% of CD8 primary-response clones were re-detected. Only a minor proportion of clonotypes was detected across both CD4 and CD8 compartments.

This TCR came from a young man who received the YFV17D yellow fever vaccine. The sample was PBMCs, taken 15 days after the yellow fever booster vaccination.

CDR3 nucleotide sequence: TGTGCCAGTAGTATGAATCGACAGTTGAACACTGAAGCTTTCTTT. It codes for CASSMNRQLNTEAFF. The chain combines TRBV19 with TRBJ1-1; a weak D match, TRBD1 (5 bases). Germline assignment: CDR1 LNHDA and CDR2 SQIVND (reference sequence). The CDR3 sequence is 15 residues long. The V gene lost 3 bases and the J gene lost 0 bases, with 11 bases spanning the gap.